These T cell receptor beta chains were read from a single sample in a study of blood T cells in healthy people across ages. A single record per CDR3 protein comes from TCRdb applying MiXCR to the 5' RACE reads. The table shows 550,000 to 650,000 distinct CDR3 sequences, with 27% occurring only once. These data were likewise used in another study, on T cells of mothers and their children.

Specimen: blood. The receptors here all came from a boy aged 2 to 10 in good health. The CDR3 runs from the conserved cysteine through the conserved F or W. The D gene is left open where the match is weak. The size of a clone is reported for some rows only, either as once, few or many, or as a class for expanded clones.

clone_size | d_call | j_call | v_call | cdr3_aa | cdr3_nt
few | TRBD2 | TRBJ2-7 | TRBV29-1 | CSVEGASGRSYEQYF | TGCAGCGTTGAAGGAGCTAGCGGGCGCTCCTACGAGCAGTACTTC
. | . | TRBJ2-1 | TRBV7-8 | CASSFDGSGSYNEQFF | TGTGCCAGCAGCTTTGACGGATCCGGCTCCTACAATGAGCAGTTCTTC
few | . | TRBJ2-7 | TRBV27 | CASSQDSFYEQYF | TGTGCCAGCAGTCAAGACAGCTTCTACGAGCAGTACTTC
few | TRBD1 | TRBJ1-1 | TRBV12-5 | CASGFLQGTEAFF | TGTGCTAGTGGTTTCCTACAGGGGACTGAAGCTTTCTTT
. | . | TRBJ2-5 | TRBV29-1 | CSVPGVIQETQYF | TGCAGCGTTCCGGGCGTTATACAAGAGACCCAGTACTTC
few | TRBD2 | TRBJ2-1 | TRBV3-1 | CASSQLSWLAGATYNEQFF | TGTGCCAGCAGCCAACTCAGTTGGCTAGCGGGGGCAACCTACAATGAGCAGTTCTTC
. | . | TRBJ2-7 | TRBV5-1 | CASSLGKDYEQYF | TGCGCCAGCAGCTTGGGCAAGGACTACGAGCAGTACTTC
. | . | TRBJ2-5 | TRBV12-3/TRBV12-4 | CASSPTRGVNEETQYF | TGTGCCAGCAGTCCGACTAGAGGGGTCAATGAAGAGACCCAGTACTTC
few | . | TRBJ2-3 | TRBV4-3 | CASSQVVVFGDTQYF | TGCGCCAGCAGCCAAGTAGTGGTCTTCGGAGATACGCAGTATTTT
few | . | TRBJ2-3 | TRBV20-1 | CSARDPIGYTQYF | TGCAGTGCTAGAGATCCTATAGGGTATACGCAGTATTTT
few | . | TRBJ2-6 | TRBV25-1 | CASSEGSQSSGANVLTF | TGTGCCAGCAGTGAAGGGTCTCAAAGCTCTGGGGCCAACGTCCTGACTTTC
. | . | TRBJ2-5 | TRBV14 | CASSQSPILRKEKETQYF | TGTGCCAGCAGCCAATCTCCGATCCTTCGGAAGGAGAAAGAGACCCAGTACTTC
. | TRBD1 | TRBJ2-5 | TRBV11-2 | CASSLGIDRGETQYF | TGTGCCAGCAGCTTAGGGATTGACAGGGGAGAGACCCAGTACTTC
few | . | TRBJ2-6 | TRBV4-3 | CASSQAGVSGANVLTF | TGCGCCAGCAGCCAAGCGGGGGTCTCTGGGGCCAACGTCCTGACTTTC
. | TRBD2 | TRBJ2-1 | TRBV4-2 | CASRGGTSGGNEQFF | TGTGCCAGCAGAGGCGGGACTAGCGGGGGCAATGAGCAGTTCTTC
. | . | TRBJ2-1 | TRBV3-1 | CPSSQGPTVQFF | TGTCCCAGCAGCCAAGGGCCAACAGTCCAGTTCTTC
few | TRBD2 | TRBJ2-1 | TRBV5-1 | CASSPSGGASYNEQFF | TGTGCCAGCAGTCCTAGCGGGGGGGCCTCCTACAATGAGCAGTTCTTC
. | . | TRBJ1-6 | TRBV12-3/TRBV12-4 | CASSFGRDSPLHF | TGTGCCAGCAGTTTCGGGAGAGATTCACCCCTCCACTTT
. | . | TRBJ2-2 | TRBV7-9 | CASSLTLGAGELFF | TGTGCCAGCAGCTTAACACTAGGAGCCGGGGAGCTGTTTTTT
few | . | TRBJ1-2 | TRBV10-3 | CAISPDSNYGYTF | TGTGCCATCAGCCCGGACAGCAACTATGGCTACACCTTC
few | TRBD1 | TRBJ2-5 | TRBV27 | CASSFKGASETQYF | TGTGCCAGCAGTTTCAAGGGGGCTAGTGAGACCCAGTACTTC
. | . | TRBJ1-2 | TRBV29-1 | CSVEVRGRGYTF | TGCAGCGTTGAAGTAAGGGGTCGAGGCTACACCTTC
. | . | TRBJ2-1 | TRBV20-1 | CSARVRGVRDWSYNEQFF | TGCAGTGCTAGAGTTCGCGGTGTCAGGGATTGGTCCTACAATGAGCAGTTCTTC
. | . | TRBJ2-7 | TRBV10-3 | CAIRDSYEQYF | TGTGCCATCAGGGACAGCTACGAGCAGTACTTC
few | . | TRBJ1-5 | TRBV6-1 | CASSGSRQSNQPQHF | TGTGCCAGCAGTGGAAGTCGACAAAGCAATCAGCCCCAGCATTTT
. | . | TRBJ2-1 | TRBV15 | CATSREDRYNEQFF | TGTGCCACCAGCAGAGAAGACAGGTACAATGAGCAGTTCTTC
few | . | TRBJ1-1 | TRBV12-3/TRBV12-4 | CASSPESGEAFF | TGTGCCAGCAGTCCCGAGTCAGGTGAAGCTTTCTTT
. | . | TRBJ1-3 | TRBV29-1 | CSASGTDGNTIYF | TGCAGCGCTTCCGGGACCGATGGAAACACCATATATTTT
few | TRBD2 | TRBJ2-1 | TRBV20-1 | CSARTSETYNEQFF | TGCAGTGCCAGGACTAGCGAGACCTACAATGAGCAGTTCTTC
few | . | TRBJ2-1 | TRBV4-1 | CASSQTRGSEQFF | TGCGCCAGCAGCCAAACACGGGGTAGTGAGCAGTTCTTC
few | TRBD2 | TRBJ2-7 | TRBV4-1 | CASSQDSGLAGGSYEQYF | TGCGCCAGCAGCCAAGATTCGGGGCTAGCGGGAGGTTCTTACGAGCAGTACTTC
few | . | TRBJ1-2 | TRBV15 | CATSRDTGYGYTF | TGTGCCACCAGCAGAGATACCGGGTATGGCTACACCTTC
few | . | TRBJ2-7 | TRBV18 | CASSRRAHEQYF | TGTGCCAGCTCCCGCAGGGCCCACGAGCAGTACTTC
. | . | TRBJ1-4 | TRBV9 | CAGSVDGRGNEELFF | TGTGCCGGCAGCGTAGATGGCAGGGGAAATGAAGAACTGTTTTTT
few | TRBD2 | TRBJ2-1 | TRBV29-1 | CSVDPGGPDEQFF | TGCAGCGTTGACCCGGGAGGGCCCGATGAGCAGTTCTTC
. | . | TRBJ1-6 | TRBV10-1 | CASRDGGNSPLHF | TGCGCCAGCAGGGACGGGGGGAATTCACCCCTCCACTTT
few | TRBD1 | TRBJ1-4 | TRBV28 | CASSLPGGNEKLFF | TGTGCCAGCAGCCTCCCAGGGGGTAATGAAAAACTGTTTTTT
. | TRBD2 | TRBJ2-7 | TRBV6-1 | CAGRAVPLAGNPYEQYF | TGTGCCGGCAGGGCCGTCCCCCTAGCGGGGAATCCCTACGAGCAGTACTTC
. | TRBD1 | TRBJ1-1 | TRBV7-9 | CASRVGTGGEAFF | TGTGCCAGCAGGGTTGGTACAGGGGGTGAAGCTTTCTTT
. | . | TRBJ2-3 | TRBV5-1 | CASSFRSESTDTQYF | TGCGCCAGCAGCTTTAGGAGCGAGAGCACAGATACGCAGTATTTT
. | . | TRBJ2-4 | TRBV7-2 | CASSGRGFLAKNIQCF | TGTGCCAGCAGCGGACGAGGTTTCCTAGCCAAAAACATTCAGTGCTTC
few | . | TRBJ2-1 | TRBV9 | CASSVTSEQFF | TGTGCCAGCAGCGTAACTTCTGAGCAGTTCTTC
. | . | TRBJ2-5 | TRBV30 | CAWSRGGEKQYF | TGTGCCTGGAGTCGAGGGGGTGAGAAGCAGTACTTC
. | . | TRBJ2-5 | TRBV20-1 | CSAMDNWGETQYF | TGCAGTGCTATGGATAACTGGGGAGAGACCCAGTACTTC
few | . | TRBJ1-4 | TRBV12-3/TRBV12-4 | CASRPTATNEKLFF | TGTGCCAGCAGACCGACAGCAACTAATGAAAAACTGTTTTTT
few | . | TRBJ2-7 | TRBV9 | CASSDRDFPGEQYF | TGTGCCAGCAGCGACCGGGACTTTCCTGGCGAGCAGTACTTC
. | TRBD1 | TRBJ1-2 | TRBV6-6 | CASRGQSYGYTF | TGTGCCAGCAGGGGACAGTCCTATGGCTACACCTTC
few | . | TRBJ1-4 | TRBV2 | CASSDQGTNEKLFF | TGTGCCAGCAGCGACCAGGGGACTAATGAAAAACTGTTTTTT
. | . | TRBJ1-4 | TRBV14 | CASSQVLGPMFF | TGTGCCAGCAGCCAAGTGTTAGGGCCTATGTTTTTT